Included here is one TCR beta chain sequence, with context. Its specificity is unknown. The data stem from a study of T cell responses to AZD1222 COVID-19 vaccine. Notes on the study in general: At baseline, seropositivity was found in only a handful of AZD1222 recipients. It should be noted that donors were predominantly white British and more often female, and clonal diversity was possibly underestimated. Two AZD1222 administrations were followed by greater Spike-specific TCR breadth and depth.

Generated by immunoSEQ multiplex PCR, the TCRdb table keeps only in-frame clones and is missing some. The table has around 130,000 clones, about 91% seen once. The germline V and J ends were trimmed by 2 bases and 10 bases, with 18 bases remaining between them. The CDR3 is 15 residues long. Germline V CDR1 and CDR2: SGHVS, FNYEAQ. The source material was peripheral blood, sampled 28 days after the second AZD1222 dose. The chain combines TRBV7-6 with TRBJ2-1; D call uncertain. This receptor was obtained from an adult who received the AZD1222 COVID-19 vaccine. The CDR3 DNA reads TGTGCCAGCAGCTTACCAGCCACTTCCGGAAAAGAGCAGTTCTTC. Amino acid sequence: CASSLPATSGKEQFF. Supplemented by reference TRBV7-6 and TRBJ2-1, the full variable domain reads GAGVSQSPRYKVTKRGQDVALRCDPISGHVSLYWYRQALGQGPEFLTYFNYEAQQDKSGLPNDRFSAERPEGSISTLTIQRTEQRDSAMYRCASSLPATSGKEQFFGPGTRLTVL.